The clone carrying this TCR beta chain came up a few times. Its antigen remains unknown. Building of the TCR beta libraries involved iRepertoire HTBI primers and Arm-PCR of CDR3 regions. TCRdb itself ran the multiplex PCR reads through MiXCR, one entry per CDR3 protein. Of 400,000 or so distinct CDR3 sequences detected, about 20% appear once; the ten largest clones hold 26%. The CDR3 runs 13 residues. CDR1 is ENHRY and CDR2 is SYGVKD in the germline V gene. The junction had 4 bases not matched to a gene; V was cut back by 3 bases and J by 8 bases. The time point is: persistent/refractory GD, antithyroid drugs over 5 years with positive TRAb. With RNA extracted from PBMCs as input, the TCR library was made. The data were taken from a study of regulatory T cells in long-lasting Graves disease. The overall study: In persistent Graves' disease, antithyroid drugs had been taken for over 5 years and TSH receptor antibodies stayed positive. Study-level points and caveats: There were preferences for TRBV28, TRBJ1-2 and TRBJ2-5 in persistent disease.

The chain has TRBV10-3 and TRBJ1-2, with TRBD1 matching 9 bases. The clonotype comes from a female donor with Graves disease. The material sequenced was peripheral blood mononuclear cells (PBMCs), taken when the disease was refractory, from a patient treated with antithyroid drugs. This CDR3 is CAISDGTGIGYTF. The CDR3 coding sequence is TGTGCCATCAGTGATGGGACAGGGATCGGCTACACCTTC.